The 2 T cell receptor beta chains given below trace back to one sample, sequenced in a study of shared clonotypes between healthy human individuals. Data came from immunoSEQ multiplex PCR; TCRdb stores just in-frame clones and leaves some out. The repertoire has about 1,500,000 clones, around 97% of them found once; the top ten carry 1.2%. The sequencing sample was made of naive CD4+ T cells sorted from blood. Sample subset: CD45RA+ positively selected. The source is a man aged 30-40 years in good health.

The chain combines TRBV19 with TRBJ1-5, with a possible D match to TRBD1 (6 bases). This CDR3 has 18 residues. V lost 3 bases to trimming and J lost 4 bases, with 22 bases between them. Germline V gene lookup returns CDR1 LNHDA and CDR2 SQIVND (reference sequence). CDR3 DNA: TGTGCCAGTAGTATGAAGGAGAGGGACGGACAGTCTAATCAGCCCCAGCATTTT. Translation: CASSMKERDGQSNQPQHF.

This sequence joins TRBV4-3 and TRBJ2-2, with D possibly matching TRBD1 (5 bases). The V gene's germline CDR1 is LGHNA and CDR2 YSLEER. Trimming left V 0 bases short and J 2 bases short, with 10 bases between. The CDR3 is 16 amino acids. The CDR3 reads CASSQETGLNTGELFF. The CDR3 DNA follows: TGCGCCAGCAGCCAAGAAACAGGCCTTAACACCGGGGAGCTGTTTTTT.